The clone carrying this TCR beta chain was seen only a few times. The antigen remains unidentified. Other DNA sequences in this sample translate to the same CDR3. This entry is derived from a study of beta chain features in type 1 diabetes. Reverse transcribing all isolated RNA meant expressed TCRB transcripts were sequenced. Produced via immunoSEQ multiplex PCR; TCRdb's table is partial and in-frame only. The table has roughly 160,000 clones, 7.8% seen once. Overall study results and limits: Insertions at VDJ junctions were less frequent in type 1 diabetes patients. These patients also deleted more nucleotides at the same junctions. All four CD4+ subsets from Type 1 diabetes patients carried moderately but significantly shorter TCRB CDR3s.

The length of the CDR3 is 15 residues. V was clipped by 5 bases and J by 0 bases, with 12 bases between them. The germline V gene has CDR1 SGHTA and CDR2 FQGTGA. The TCR was taken from a woman between 40 and 55 years old with type 1 diabetes. The sequenced material came from central memory CD4+ T cells from blood. The rearrangement joins TRBV7-3 to TRBJ2-3; TRBD1 might be the D (6 bases). CDR3 nucleotide sequence: TGTGCCAGCAGCCCCACCGGACAGAGCACAGATACGCAGTATTTT. This sequence encodes CASSPTGQSTDTQYF.